This T cell receptor beta chain was sequenced in a study of blood T cell repertoires in COVID-19. Overall study context: COVID-19 samples from acute and convalescent phases originated in the United States, Italy and Spain. PBMCs, B-cell-depleted T cells, or T cells were the source of the cDNA or gDNA that made up the material.

Germline CDR1 SGHRS, CDR2 YFSETQ. The CDR3 contains 17 residues. J gave up 0 bases and V 0 bases, and 4 bases lay outside the gene matches. The authors' processing: Estimation of nucleated cell counts relied on the amplification of reference gene primers. The data were produced by immunoSEQ multiplex PCR, yet TCRdb's version contains in-frame clones alone and is incomplete. V and J calls and clone size are those listed in that table; D and trimming were worked out from the DNA. The profile shows roughly 220,000 clones, around 87% of them singletons. Sample: peripheral blood. This sequence joins TRBV5-1 and TRBJ1-3; 9 bases map to TRBD1. The source of this sequence is a man aged 60 to 69 with acute or convalescent COVID-19. CDR3 loop: CASSLGTGALSGNTIYF. DNA of the CDR3: TGCGCCAGCAGCTTGGGGACAGGGGCTCTCTCTGGAAACACCATATATTTT.